These 15 T cell receptor beta chains originate from one sample sequenced in a study of shared clonotypes between healthy human individuals. Sequenced by immunoSEQ multiplex PCR; TCRdb stores in-frame clones only, minus some. The sample records roughly 500,000 clones, about three quarters being singletons. The sample was PBMCs. Source of these receptors: a woman in her thirties or forties in good health. Some clones in this sample may be carry-over from other donors' samples.

A few counts support this clone. The DNA of the CDR3 is TGCGCCAGCAGTCAGGGACAGAGTAGCAATCAGCCCCAGCATTTT. Residues: CASSQGQSSNQPQHF. The rearrangement joins TRBV23-1 to TRBJ1-5, with 7 nucleotides matching TRBD1. TRBV23-1 is recorded as an ORF, its role being uncertain. The CDR3 is made up of 15 amino acids. The J segment lost 0 bases and the V segment lost 3 bases, leaving 2 bases of the junction unmatched.

Comment on this clone: A read error is possible here, since a much larger clone lies one base away. This rearrangement joins TRBV28 to TRBJ1-1; possible D gene TRBD1, 5 bases. Germline-derived CDR1 and CDR2 are MDHEN and SYDVKM. The CDR3 loop spans 16 amino acids. Between the trimmed V and J ends, which lost 6 bases and 4 bases, there was a span of 21 bases. CDR3 sequence reads: CASRDPGRRLSTEAFF. Here the CDR3 DNA reads TGTGCCAGCAGGGATCCGGGACGGAGGTTGAGCACTGAAGCTTTCTTT.

The V call is TRBV29-1, the J call TRBJ2-1; 8 nucleotides agree with TRBD1. V trimming: 3 bases; J trimming: 0 bases; junction bases outside the gene matches: 10. The CDR3 covers 17 residues. Germline assignment: CDR1 SQVTM and CDR2 ANQGSEA. CDR3 nucleotide sequence: TGCAGCGTTGAGCGGACAGGGAGATTTTACTCCTACAATGAGCAGTTCTTC. This translates into CSVERTGRFYSYNEQFF.

Comments on this clone: A far larger clone is a single base away, which makes a read error likely. This chain joins TRBV6-4 and TRBJ2-3; 10 bases fit TRBD1. With 11 bases clipped from V and 4 bases from J, the junction kept 9 bases outside the gene matches. Germline V gives CDR1 MRHNA, CDR2 SNTAGT. There are 14 residues in the CDR3. CDR3: CAGGAGTGADTQYF. In DNA form, the CDR3 reads TGTGCCGGCGGAGCAGGGACAGGGGCAGATACGCAGTATTTT.

The rearrangement uses TRBV19 and TRBJ1-5; D possibly corresponds to TRBD1 (5 bases). Germline-derived CDR1 and CDR2 are LNHDA and SQIVND (reference sequence). CDR3 length: 15 amino acids. The ends were cut back, 5 bases at V and 1 base at J, with 12 bases in the middle. The CDR3 DNA follows: TGTGCCAGTAGTCTCTCCTGGGGGAGCAATCAGCCCCAGCATTTT. Protein product: CASSLSWGSNQPQHF.

The V and J genes are TRBV27 and TRBJ2-7, with 8 bases matching TRBD1. CDR1 MNHEY and CDR2 SMNVEV come from the germline V gene (reference sequence). This CDR3 has 14 amino acids. V trimming: 6 bases; J trimming: 0 bases; junction bases outside the gene matches: 4. The CDR3 loop is CASRRQGSSYEQYF. The CDR3 nucleotides read TGTGCCAGCAGGCGACAGGGGAGCTCCTACGAGCAGTACTTC.

In its sample, this clone was seen once. The chain links TRBV9 to TRBJ2-2; a weak D match, TRBD2 (6 bases). CDR3 length equals 13 residues. Between the trimmed V and J ends, which lost 0 bases and 10 bases, there was a span of 10 bases. Germline CDR1 and CDR2: SGDLS and YYNGEE. CDR3 amino acids: CASSVGWREELFF. The CDR3 coding sequence is TGTGCCAGCAGCGTAGGTTGGCGGGAGGAGCTGTTTTTT.

V gene TRBV6-1 combines with J gene TRBJ2-3; D may match TRBD1 or TRBD2 (5 bases each). CDR1 is MNHNS and CDR2 is SASEGT in the germline V gene. This CDR3 has 17 residues. Trimming left V 4 bases short and J 3 bases short, with 20 bases between. This chain's CDR3 is CASSAPGPTSGTDTQYF. CDR3 nucleotides: TGTGCCAGCAGTGCCCCGGGACCCACTTCGGGTACAGATACGCAGTATTTT.

The J gene is TRBJ1-2, the V gene TRBV2; possibly TRBD1 for D (5 bases). V gave up 7 bases and J gave up 10 bases, with 19 bases separating them. The germline V gene has CDR1 SNHLY and CDR2 FYNNEI. The length of the CDR3 is 13 residues. The CDR3 DNA follows: TGTGCCAGCATCCCGACAGTCGGCACAGCCTACACCTTC. Protein sequence: CASIPTVGTAYTF.

The V and J genes are TRBV2 and TRBJ1-2; a weak D match, TRBD1 (6 bases). The CDR3 length is 15 residues. V lost 7 bases, J lost 2 bases, and 17 bases lay in between. The germline CDR1 and CDR2 sequences are SNHLY and FYNNEI. CDR3 residues: CASTELWDTNYGYTF. The CDR3, as DNA: TGTGCCAGCACTGAGCTCTGGGACACAAACTATGGCTACACCTTC.

The CDR3 loop is CASSLVGTGFNQPQHF. The CDR3 bases are TGTGCCAGCAGCTTAGTGGGGACAGGATTCAATCAGCCCCAGCATTTT. This chain uses TRBV7-2 with TRBJ1-5; 8 positions match TRBD1. CDR1 is SGHTA and CDR2 is FQGNSA in the germline V gene. The CDR3 runs to 16 residues. J lost 3 bases, V lost 1 base, and 5 bases had no gene match.

The chain uses TRBV28 and TRBJ2-5, with 8 positions matching TRBD1. Germline CDR1 and CDR2: MDHEN and SYDVKM. V gave up 6 bases and J gave up 5 bases; unmatched junction bases: 11. CDR3 length equals 15 residues. The CDR3 is CASSERDRPDETQYF. The CDR3 DNA reads TGTGCCAGCAGCGAGAGGGACAGGCCGGACGAGACCCAGTACTTC.

V usage is TRBV5-1 and J usage is TRBJ2-5, with 8 bases that match TRBD2. V lost 4 bases, J lost 5 bases, and 13 bases stayed unmatched. Germline V gene sequence: CDR1 SGHRS, CDR2 YFSETQ. This CDR3 has 16 residues. CDR3 amino acids: CASSVLPGLVGETQYF. The DNA of the CDR3 is TGCGCCAGCAGCGTATTGCCGGGACTAGTGGGCGAGACCCAGTACTTC.

V and J are TRBV7-3 and TRBJ1-1; no definite D call. Trimming cost V 7 bases and J 6 bases, with 6 bases left between them. Germline CDR1 and CDR2: SGHTA and FQGTGA. The CDR3 spans 10 residues. Written as DNA, the CDR3 is TGTGCCAGCACGCGGCCTGAAGCTTTCTTT. This translates into CASTRPEAFF.

V is TRBV21-1 and J is TRBJ2-3; TRBD1 is the table's D call and was not checked against the DNA. TRBV21-1 is a pseudogene. This CDR3 has 14 amino acids. In DNA form, the CDR3 reads TGTGCCAGCTCACCGGGACAAAGCACAGATACGCAGTATTTT. It specifies CASSPGQSTDTQYF.